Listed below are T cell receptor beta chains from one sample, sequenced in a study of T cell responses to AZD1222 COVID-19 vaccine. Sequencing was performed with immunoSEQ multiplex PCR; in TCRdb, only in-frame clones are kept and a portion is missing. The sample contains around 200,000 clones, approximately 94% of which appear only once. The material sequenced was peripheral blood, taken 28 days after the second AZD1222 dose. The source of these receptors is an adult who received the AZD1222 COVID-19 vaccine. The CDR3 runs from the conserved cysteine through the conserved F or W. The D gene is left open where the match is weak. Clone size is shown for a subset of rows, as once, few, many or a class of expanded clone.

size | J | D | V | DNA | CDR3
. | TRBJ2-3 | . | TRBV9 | TGTGCCAGCAGCGTAGGCCTCTCAGATACGCAGTATTTT | CASSVGLSDTQYF
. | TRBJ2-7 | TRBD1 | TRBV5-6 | TGTGCCAGCAGCTCTCGTAGGTTAATCGGGACAGGGGCGTACGAGCAGTACTTC | CASSSRRLIGTGAYEQYF
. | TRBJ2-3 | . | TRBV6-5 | TGTGCCAGCACCCCGGTGGCTAGCACAGATACGCAGTATTTT | CASTPVASTDTQYF
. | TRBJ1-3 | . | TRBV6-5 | TGTGCCAGCAAGGCCTGGGGGTCGGGAAACACCATATATTTT | CASKAWGSGNTIYF
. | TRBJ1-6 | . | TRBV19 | TGTGCCAGTAGTATCAACCCCGGGACACCGAATTCACCCCTCCACTTT | CASSINPGTPNSPLHF
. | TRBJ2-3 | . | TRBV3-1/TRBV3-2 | TGTGCCAGCAGCCATATTTTGTCAGATACGCAGTATTTT | CASSHILSDTQYF
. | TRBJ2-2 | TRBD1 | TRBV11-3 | TGTGCCAGCAGCCGACCCCAGGGACAGACGAACACCGGGGAGCTGTTTTTT | CASSRPQGQTNTGELFF
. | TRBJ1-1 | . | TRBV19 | TGTGCCAGTAGTATCGGAGGCAGGGGCAAATGGGGCACTGAAGCTTTCTTT | CASSIGGRGKWGTEAFF
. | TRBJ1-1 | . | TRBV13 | TGTGCCAGCAGCTGGGTCGGGGACACTGAAGCTTTCTTT | CASSWVGDTEAFF
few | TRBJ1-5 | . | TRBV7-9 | TGTGCCAGCAGCTTAGCAGGCAGGGGATCTCAGCCCCAGCATTTT | CASSLAGRGSQPQHF
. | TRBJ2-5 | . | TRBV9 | TGTGCCAGCAGCGGGACGTTGGAGACCCAGTACTTC | CASSGTLETQYF
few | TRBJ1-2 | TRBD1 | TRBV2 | TGTGCCAGCAGTTTGGACAGGGGAGACTATGGCTACACCTTC | CASSLDRGDYGYTF
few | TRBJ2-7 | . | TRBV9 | TGTGCCAGGGAGGGGCATTCCTACGAGCAGTACTTC | CAREGHSYEQYF
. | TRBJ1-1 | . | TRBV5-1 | TGCGCCAGCAGCTGGGGGACACTAGTCATGAACACTGAAGCTTTCTTT | CASSWGTLVMNTEAFF
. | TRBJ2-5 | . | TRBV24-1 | TGTGCCACCAGTGATTTGCAACTCGGGGTGGGGGAGACCCAGTACTTC | CATSDLQLGVGETQYF
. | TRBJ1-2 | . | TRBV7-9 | TGTGCCAGCAGCCCGGAGAGGTATGGCTACACCTTC | CASSPERYGYTF
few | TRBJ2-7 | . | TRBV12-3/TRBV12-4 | TGTGCCAGCAGTTTCAGTCGAGTCTACGAGCAGTACTTC | CASSFSRVYEQYF
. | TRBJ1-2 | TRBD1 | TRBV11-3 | TGTGCCAGCAAGGGGGCGGGAGGCTACACCTTC | CASKGAGGYTF
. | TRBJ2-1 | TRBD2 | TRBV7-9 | TGTGCCAGCAGCTTCCTTAGCGGGACGAACAATGAGCAGTTCTTC | CASSFLSGTNNEQFF
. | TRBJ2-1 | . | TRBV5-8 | TGTGCCAGCAGCTTGGGTACCAGCAGTGAGCAGTTCTTC | CASSLGTSSEQFF
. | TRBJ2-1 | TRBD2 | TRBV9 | TGTGCCAGCAGCGGACGAACCGGGACTAGCGGCTACAATGAGCAGTTCTTC | CASSGRTGTSGYNEQFF
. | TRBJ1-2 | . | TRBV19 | TGTGCCAGTAGTGAATTAGCAGGGAATTTCTATGGCTACACCTTC | CASSELAGNFYGYTF
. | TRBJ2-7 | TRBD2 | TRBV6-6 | TGTGCCAGCTCCAGGACTAGCGAGAGCTCCTACGAGCAGTACTTC | CASSRTSESSYEQYF
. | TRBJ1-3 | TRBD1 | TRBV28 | TGTGCCAGCAGTGGGCCGGGACAGGGGTTCGGAAACACCATATATTTT | CASSGPGQGFGNTIYF
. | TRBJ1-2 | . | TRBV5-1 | TGCGCCAGCAGCCCCAGGAAGAACTATGGCTACACCTTC | CASSPRKNYGYTF
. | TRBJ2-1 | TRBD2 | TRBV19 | TGTGCCAGTATCCGGACTAGCGGTTCCTACAATGAGCAGTTCTTC | CASIRTSGSYNEQFF
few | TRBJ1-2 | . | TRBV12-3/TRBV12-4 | TGTGCCTGCAAAAAGGGACCCAACCATGGCTACACCTTC | CACKKGPNHGYTF
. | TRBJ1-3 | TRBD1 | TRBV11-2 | TGTGCCAGCAGCGCAAACTCGGACAGGGTTTCCTCTGGAAACACCATATATTTT | CASSANSDRVSSGNTIYF
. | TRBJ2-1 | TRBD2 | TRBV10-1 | TGCGCCAGCAGGTCCGGGACTAGCGTTTCTAATGAGCAGTTCTTC | CASRSGTSVSNEQFF
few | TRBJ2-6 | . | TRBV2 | TGTGCCAGCAGCACCAACCCTAGACAGGCAGGCTTCTCTGGGGCCAACGTCCTGACTTTC | CASSTNPRQAGFSGANVLTF
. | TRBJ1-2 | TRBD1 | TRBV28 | TGTGCCAGCAGTTTTGGGACAGGCATCTATGGCTACACCTTC | CASSFGTGIYGYTF
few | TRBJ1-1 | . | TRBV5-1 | TGCGCCAGCAGTGTCCAGGGAGAGAACACTGAAGCTTTCTTT | CASSVQGENTEAFF
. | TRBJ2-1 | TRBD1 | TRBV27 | TGTGCCAGCAGTGTGGACAGGAATCGAGAGCAGTTCTTC | CASSVDRNREQFF
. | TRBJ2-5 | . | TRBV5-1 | TGCGCCAGCAGCTTGGCCCTTGAGACCCAGTACTTC | CASSLALETQYF
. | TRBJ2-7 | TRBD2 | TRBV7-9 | TGTGCCAGCAGCCCCGTCGGACTAGTTCCTAAAAGCTCCTACGAGCAGTACTTC | CASSPVGLVPKSSYEQYF
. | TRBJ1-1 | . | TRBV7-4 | TGTGCCAGCAGCGCTAGTATGAGGTCGAACACTGAAGCTTTCTTT | CASSASMRSNTEAFF
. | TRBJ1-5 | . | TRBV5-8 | TGTGCCAGCAGCTTTGGCGGGGGGCGCAGCAATCAGCCCCAGCATTTT | CASSFGGGRSNQPQHF
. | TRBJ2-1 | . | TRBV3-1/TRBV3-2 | TGTGCCAGCAGCCAACCAAGGAGACGCAATGAGCAGTTCTTC | CASSQPRRRNEQFF
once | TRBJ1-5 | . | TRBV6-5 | TGTGCCAGCAGTTACCAGAGGGGAGGACAGCCCCAGCATTTT | CASSYQRGGQPQHF
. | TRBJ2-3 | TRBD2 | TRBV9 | TGTGCCAGCAGCTTTGGACTAGCGGGGGCCACAGATACGCAGTATTTT | CASSFGLAGATDTQYF
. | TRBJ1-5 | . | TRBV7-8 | TGTGCCAGCAGCTTAGGCAGGGACCCTCAGCCCCAGCATTTT | CASSLGRDPQPQHF